Shown below are 27 T cell receptor beta chains from a single sample sequenced in a study of cytotoxic CD8 clonotypes in ibrutinib-treated CLL. Repertoires were generated with immunoSEQ multiplex PCR, while TCRdb's copy carries only in-frame clones and drops some. The repertoire consists of 190,000 or so clones, with about 72% occurring once and the leading ten covering about an eighth. The sequenced sample was PBMCs, obtained after 24 months of ibrutinib treatment. These receptors were collected from a human donor with chronic lymphocytic leukemia.

The V gene is TRBV15, the J gene TRBJ2-2; D uncertain. V was shortened by 4 bases and J by 2 bases, with 5 bases between the two germline ends. Germline assignment: CDR1 LNHNV and CDR2 YYDKDF (reference sequence). The CDR3 totals 13 residues. As DNA, the CDR3 is TGTGCCACCAGCAACTTTAACACCGGGGAGCTGTTTTTT. Its translation is CATSNFNTGELFF.

The gene calls are TRBV18 and TRBJ2-1, with 10 bases matching TRBD1. Germline V gives CDR1 KGHSH, CDR2 LQKENI. The length of the CDR3 is 15 residues. Trimming took 6 bases from V and 6 from J; bases not matched to a gene: 8. Here the CDR3 reads CASSKDRGPGNEQFF. The DNA for the CDR3 is TGTGCCAGCTCCAAAGACAGGGGGCCTGGCAATGAGCAGTTCTTC.

The chain combines TRBV10-3 with TRBJ2-1; D possibly uses TRBD1 or TRBD2 (5 bases each). The CDR3 contains 17 residues. The V gene lost 2 bases and the J gene lost 8 bases, with 22 bases spanning the gap. CDR1 is ENHRY and CDR2 is SYGVKD in the germline V gene. The CDR3 sequence: CAISELWLATRGDEQFF. The DNA of the CDR3 is TGTGCCATCAGTGAGCTCTGGCTAGCAACAAGGGGAGATGAGCAGTTCTTC.

This clone has only one observation. Here the CDR3 reads CASSSGLGYEQYF. The CDR3 DNA follows: TGTGCCAGCAGTAGCGGGCTTGGGTACGAGCAGTACTTC. The chain joins TRBV2 to TRBJ2-7; D may be TRBD2 (6 bases). Germline CDR1 SNHLY, CDR2 FYNNEI. V was pared by 5 bases and J by 4 bases, with 12 bases between. CDR3 size: 13 residues. The full variable domain, its missing parts supplied by reference TRBV2 and TRBJ2-7, is EPEVTQTPSHQVTQMGQEVILRCVPISNHLYFYWYRQILGQKVEFLVSFYNNEISEKSEIFDDQFSVERPDGSNFTLKIRSTKLEDSAMYFCASSSGLGYEQYFGPGTRLTVT.

This rearrangement joins TRBV5-1 to TRBJ2-3; a weak D match, TRBD2 (6 bases). In germline, CDR1 is SGHRS, CDR2 YFSETQ. Deletions cut 5 bases from V and 2 bases from J, with 15 bases between. The CDR3 extends over 15 amino acids. CDR3 region: CASRPGLYDTDTQYF. In DNA, the CDR3 is TGCGCCAGCAGGCCGGGACTCTACGACACAGATACGCAGTATTTT. Filled out from reference TRBV5-1 and TRBJ2-3, the complete variable domain reads KAGVTQTPRYLIKTRGQQVTLSCSPISGHRSVSWYQQTPGQGLQFLFEYFSETQRNKGNFPGRFSGRQFSNSRSEMNVSTLELGDSALYLCASRPGLYDTDTQYFGPGTRLTVL.

This chain uses TRBV4-2 with TRBJ2-7, with a possible D match to TRBD1 (5 bases). This CDR3 spans 16 amino acids. The germline V and J ends were trimmed by 1 base and 5 bases, with 18 bases remaining between them. The germline V gene has CDR1 LGHNA and CDR2 YNFKEQ. The CDR3: CASSQVSAGYENEQYF. The CDR3 DNA sequence: TGTGCCAGCAGCCAAGTGTCGGCAGGGTATGAAAACGAGCAGTACTTC.

The chain links TRBV6-9 to TRBJ2-2, with D maybe TRBD1 (6 bases). V lost 4 bases to trimming and J lost 3 bases, with 9 bases between them. The CDR3 runs 14 residues. Germline V gene sequence: CDR1 MNHGY, CDR2 SVAAGI. The CDR3 protein is CASSSSGDTGELFF. DNA for the CDR3: TGTGCCAGCAGTTCTTCAGGGGACACCGGGGAGCTGTTTTTT.

The rearrangement links TRBV7-2 to TRBJ2-7; the D gene could be TRBD1 or TRBD2 (5 bases each). V lost 5 bases and J 3 bases, leaving 20 bases between the germline ends. The germline V gene encodes CDR1 SGHTA and CDR2 FQGNSA. This CDR3 has 16 amino acids. The CDR3 sequence is CASSITGTPRVYEQYF. In DNA form, the CDR3 reads TGTGCCAGCAGCATCACCGGGACCCCCAGAGTCTACGAGCAGTACTTC.

The genes are TRBV10-1 and TRBJ2-7; TRBD2 might be the D (5 bases). CDR3 size: 14 residues. CDR1 is WNHNN and CDR2 is SYGVQD in the germline V gene (reference sequence). Trimming left V 4 bases short and J 5 bases short, with 15 bases between. CDR3 sequence reads: CASSGGLDRHEQYF. The CDR3 DNA is TGCGCCAGCAGTGGAGGGCTAGATAGGCACGAGCAGTACTTC.

Many counts were recorded for this clone. The CDR3 coding sequence is TGTGCCAGCAGCTTATCAGGCAACAATGAGCAGTTCTTC. As protein: CASSLSGNNEQFF. The genes are TRBV11-3 and TRBJ2-1, with unresolved D. Trimming pared 2 bases from V and 5 bases from J, leaving 7 bases between. Looked up from germline, CDR1 is SGHNT and CDR2 is YENEEA. The CDR3 consists of 13 residues.

The rearrangement uses TRBV5-6 and TRBJ2-3; the D call may be TRBD1 or TRBD2 (5 bases each). Trimming took 4 bases from V and 1 from J, leaving 13 bases between them. The CDR3 length is 15 residues. The germline V gene has CDR1 SGHDT and CDR2 YYEEEE. The DNA of the CDR3 is TGTGCCAGCAGCACGGGACCCCCGGGCACAGATACGCAGTATTTT. Translating it yields CASSTGPPGTDTQYF.

This chain joins TRBV30 and TRBJ2-5; no clear D. Deletions cut 3 bases from V and 2 bases from J, with 4 bases between. The CDR3 has 11 amino acids. CDR1 GTSNPN and CDR2 SVGIG come from the germline V gene (reference sequence). This CDR3 reads CAWSRQETQYF. DNA for the CDR3: TGTGCCTGGAGCAGGCAAGAGACCCAGTACTTC.

The chain carries TRBV7-9 and TRBJ2-7; 9 bases are shared with TRBD2. The V gene end was trimmed by 6 bases and the J gene end by 1 base; junction bases not matched to a gene: 4. Germline V lookup: CDR1 SEHNR, CDR2 FQNEAQ (reference sequence). This CDR3 region has 14 residues. CDR3 nucleotide sequence: TGTGCCAGCAGTCTAGCGGGAAAATCCTACGAGCAGTACTTC. It is translated as CASSLAGKSYEQYF.

The chain links TRBV28 to TRBJ1-1; no clear D gene. V was clipped by 3 bases and J by 5 bases, with 10 bases between them. Germline loops: CDR1 MDHEN, CDR2 SYDVKM. The CDR3 length is 13 residues. CDR3 bases: TGTGCCAGCAGTTTTGCAGAGGAAACTGAAGCTTTCTTT. It encodes CASSFAEETEAFF.

J is TRBJ2-7 and V is TRBV5-1; the match to TRBD1 covers 7 bases. J gave up 3 bases and V 5 bases, and 5 bases lay outside the gene matches. There are 13 residues in the CDR3. Germline values: CDR1 SGHRS, CDR2 YFSETQ. CDR3 in DNA: TGCGCCAGCAGTTCCGGACAGGTCTACGAGCAGTACTTC. Translating it yields CASSSGQVYEQYF.

V and J are TRBV5-1 and TRBJ2-6, with D possibly being TRBD2 (5 bases). V was pared by 1 base and J by 0 bases, with 8 bases between. The CDR3 extends over 16 amino acids. Per the germline V gene, CDR1 is SGHRS and CDR2 is YFSETQ. The DNA of the CDR3 is TGCGCCAGCAGCTTGTCGGGGATCTCTGGGGCCAACGTCCTGACTTTC. Protein product: CASSLSGISGANVLTF. Full variable domain (rest looked up from reference TRBV5-1 and TRBJ2-6): KAGVTQTPRYLIKTRGQQVTLSCSPISGHRSVSWYQQTPGQGLQFLFEYFSETQRNKGNFPGRFSGRQFSNSRSEMNVSTLELGDSALYLCASSLSGISGANVLTFGAGSRLTVL.

This sequence joins TRBV10-3 and TRBJ1-5; no definite D call. This CDR3 has 13 amino acids. V shed 3 bases and J shed 3 bases, with 6 bases lying between them. Germline lookup yields CDR1 ENHRY and CDR2 SYGVKD. The CDR3 DNA sequence: TGTGCCATCAGTGAAACAACCAATCAGCCCCAGCATTTT. It encodes CAISETTNQPQHF.

V is TRBV2 and J is TRBJ2-3; D call uncertain. From germline, CDR1 is SNHLY and CDR2 FYNNEI. CDR3 length: 16 amino acids. V lost 1 base and J lost 2, with 13 bases in between. The CDR3 spells CASSEVGGPPTDTQYF. The CDR3 DNA reads as TGTGCCAGCAGTGAAGTTGGCGGACCCCCCACAGATACGCAGTATTTT.

The gene calls are TRBV5-6 and TRBJ2-4; the D is unclear. This CDR3 has 14 residues. Germline CDR1 is SGHDT and CDR2 is YYEEEE. The V gene lost 0 bases and the J gene lost 7 bases, with 11 bases spanning the gap. The CDR3 sequence is CASSLGQPWNIQYF. The CDR3 coding sequence is TGTGCCAGCAGCTTGGGCCAGCCCTGGAACATTCAGTACTTC.

The rearrangement uses TRBV6-5 and TRBJ1-2; D unresolved. V dropped 0 bases and J dropped 0 bases, with 8 bases sitting between them. Germline CDR1 is MNHEY and CDR2 is SVGAGI. The CDR3 has 15 residues. CDR3 sequence: CASSYSGEANYGYTF. The CDR3 nucleotides are TGTGCCAGCAGTTACTCAGGAGAAGCTAACTATGGCTACACCTTC.

This clone was picked up a small number of times. The CDR3 here is CASRPGTEVTGELFF. In nucleotides, the CDR3 is TGTGCCAGCAGACCCGGGACAGAGGTCACCGGGGAGCTGTTTTTT. The V and J genes are TRBV7-6 and TRBJ2-2; 7 bases agree with TRBD1. Germline CDR1 and CDR2: SGHVS and FNYEAQ. V shed 6 bases, J shed 4 bases, and the junction held 8 bases outside the gene matches. This CDR3 has 15 amino acids. The full variable domain, with the rest looked up from reference TRBV7-6 and TRBJ2-2, is GAGVSQSPRYKVTKRGQDVALRCDPISGHVSLYWYRQALGQGPEFLTYFNYEAQQDKSGLPNDRFSAERPEGSISTLTIQRTEQRDSAMYRCASRPGTEVTGELFFGEGSRLTVL.

The chain combines TRBV7-8 with TRBJ2-2, with 8 bases identical to TRBD2. The CDR3 length is 14 residues. J was trimmed by 5 bases and V by 4 bases; bases with no gene match: 3. CDR1 is SGHVS, CDR2 FQNEAQ, per germline. The chain's CDR3 is CASSSTSGTGELFF. The CDR3 coding sequence is TGTGCCAGCAGCTCCACTAGCGGAACCGGGGAGCTGTTTTTT.

The J gene is TRBJ2-1, the V gene TRBV15; 9 bases are shared with TRBD2. CDR3 length: 17 residues. V dropped 1 base and J dropped 4; count of bases not matched to a gene: 8. CDR1 is LNHNV and CDR2 is YYDKDF in the germline V gene (reference sequence). In DNA form, the CDR3 reads TGTGCCACCAGCAGAGGACGCGGGAGGGCCCTATACAATGAGCAGTTCTTC. Translating gives CATSRGRGRALYNEQFF. The full variable domain, with the rest looked up from reference TRBV15 and TRBJ2-1, is DAMVIQNPRYQVTQFGKPVTLSCSQTLNHNVMYWYQQKSSQAPKLLFHYYDKDFNNEADTPDNFQSRRPNTSFCFLDIRSPGLGDTAMYLCATSRGRGRALYNEQFFGPGTRLTVL.

This clone was found a few times. The chain carries TRBV30 and TRBJ1-3, with a weak D call TRBD1 (5 bases). This CDR3 contains 15 residues. From germline, CDR1 is GTSNPN and CDR2 SVGIG (reference sequence). Between the trimmed V and J ends, which lost 4 bases and 0 bases, there was a span of 13 bases. The CDR3 reads CAWTRDSSSGNTIYF. The CDR3 DNA follows: TGTGCCTGGACCAGGGACTCGAGCTCTGGAAACACCATATATTTT. The full variable domain, in which reference TRBV30 and TRBJ1-3 provide the parts outside the CDR3, is SQTIHQWPATLVQPVGSPLSLECTVEGTSNPNLYWYRQAAGRGLQLLFYSVGIGQISSEVPQNLSASRPQDRQFILSSKKLLLSDSGFYLCAWTRDSSSGNTIYFGEGSWLTVV.

With regard to this clone: Sequence at one end of the junction differs from germline and may be a read error. V gene TRBV27 combines with J gene TRBJ2-7, with D maybe TRBD2 (6 bases). Per the germline V gene, CDR1 is MNHEY and CDR2 is SMNVEV (reference sequence). This CDR3 comprises 14 residues. This CDR3 reads CASSSTGTHYGQYF. In DNA, the CDR3 is TGTGCCAGCAGTTCAACCGGGACTCATTACGGGCAGTACTTC.

This chain connects TRBV7-2 to TRBJ2-3, with TRBD2 identical over 7 bases. CDR3 length equals 16 residues. V was clipped by 1 base and J by 3 bases; unmatched bases: 7. Germline-derived CDR1 and CDR2 are SGHTA and FQGNSA. For the CDR3, the DNA is TGTGCCAGCAGCTTAGACCCACTAGCGTTGACAGATACGCAGTATTTT. Its translation is CASSLDPLALTDTQYF.

V is TRBV5-6 and J is TRBJ2-7; D may be TRBD1 (6 bases). Germline V lookup: CDR1 SGHDT, CDR2 YYEEEE. This CDR3 comprises 14 residues. V was trimmed by 2 bases and J by 1 base, leaving 10 bases between them. Here the CDR3 DNA reads TGTGCCAGCAGCTTTGAAGGGGGTTCCTACGAGCAGTACTTC. Protein product: CASSFEGGSYEQYF.